This TCR beta chain originates from a study of blood T cell repertoires in COVID-19. Across the study: PBMCs, B-cell-depleted T cells, or T cells provided the cDNA or gDNA that made up the material.

Per the original methods: Nucleated cell number was recorded as an estimate derived from reference gene primer amplification. Assay: immunoSEQ multiplex PCR; the TCRdb copy retains only in-frame clones and omits some. D and trimming come from the DNA, and the V and J calls and clone size come from that table. The sample lists tens of thousands of clones; 89% were seen once. The germline V gene has CDR1 SGDLS and CDR2 YYNGEE. The CDR3 is 16 residues long. Trimming removed 0 bases at V and 6 bases at J, with 19 bases between. The sample comprised peripheral blood. The TCR originated in a woman between 40 and 55 years old with active or convalescent COVID-19. The J gene is TRBJ2-7, the V gene TRBV9; TRBD1 might be the D (7 bases). The DNA of the CDR3 is TGTGCCAGCAGCGTAGCGGCCCGACAGGGAGGAGGCGAGCAGTACTTC. Protein sequence: CASSVAARQGGGEQYF.